These T cell receptor beta chains were read from a single sample in a study of vaccination effects on CD4 cells after COVID-19. Using immunoSEQ multiplex PCR, the repertoire was profiled, and TCRdb retains in-frame clones only, with some absent. The data contain tens of thousands of clones, about 65% of them singletons. These receptors' antigens are unknown. Sequences were derived from CD4+ T cells from PBMCs cultured with HCoV-NL63 spike peptides, sampled before COVID-19 vaccination. The receptors here all came from a human donor who received a COVID-19 vaccine. The CDR3 runs from the conserved cysteine through the conserved F or W. Fields, in order: V gene, CDR3 length, J gene, clone size, CDR3 protein. Clone sizes are given selectively: once, few, many, or a class where the clone is expanded.

V: TRBV30
length: 13
J: TRBJ1-5
size: -
CDR3: CAWTGKGDQPQHF

V: TRBV6-1
length: 16
J: TRBJ1-3
size: few
CDR3: CASSEPGRGGGNTIYF

V: TRBV5-1
length: 13
J: TRBJ2-4
size: once
CDR3: CASSSTGLNIQYF

V: TRBV7-9
length: 13
J: TRBJ2-1
size: -
CDR3: CASSKQGADEQFF

V: TRBV10-3
length: 12
J: TRBJ2-1
size: -
CDR3: CATGQGMHEQFF

V: TRBV20-1
length: 12
J: TRBJ1-2
size: once
CDR3: CSASAPNYGYTF

V: TRBV29-1
length: 12
J: TRBJ1-2
size: once
CDR3: CSGTGANYGYTF

V: TRBV6-5
length: 15
J: TRBJ2-7
size: -
CDR3: CASSWERGPSYEQYF

V: TRBV5-6
length: 11
J: TRBJ1-2
size: -
CDR3: CASRRDYGYTF

V: TRBV6-6
length: 13
J: TRBJ1-1
size: once
CDR3: CASSYSIGTEAFF

V: TRBV6-5
length: 14
J: TRBJ2-5
size: -
CDR3: CASSSGTGVETQYF

V: TRBV3-1/TRBV3-2
length: 12
J: TRBJ2-1
size: -
CDR3: CASSYSLYEQFF

V: TRBV7-8
length: 16
J: TRBJ2-1
size: -
CDR3: CASSPLAGTSVNEQFF

V: TRBV7-9
length: 19
J: TRBJ1-4
size: -
CDR3: CASSVGIGFEYGTNEKLFF

V: TRBV6-5
length: 14
J: TRBJ1-6
size: -
CDR3: CASLVSGVNSPLHF

V: TRBV29-1
length: 14
J: TRBJ2-7
size: -
CDR3: CSVTPGTIAYEQYF

V: TRBV5-4
length: 14
J: TRBJ2-7
size: -
CDR3: CASSLDGAPYEQYF

V: TRBV7-9
length: 15
J: TRBJ2-1
size: -
CDR3: CASSLATGGYNEQFF

V: TRBV24-1
length: 16
J: TRBJ1-3
size: -
CDR3: CATSDPVREVGDTIYF

V: TRBV27
length: 15
J: TRBJ2-3
size: -
CDR3: CASSFSGARTDTQYF

V: TRBV15
length: 14
J: TRBJ2-3
size: -
CDR3: CAAGQRDFTGTQYF

V: TRBV6-5
length: 14
J: TRBJ1-1
size: -
CDR3: CASSYLAGDTEAFF

V: TRBV19
length: 17
J: TRBJ2-5
size: -
CDR3: CASKFSGTSAYQETQYF

V: TRBV5-5
length: 18
J: TRBJ2-1
size: -
CDR3: CASSSGRTRLILGDEQFF

V: TRBV9
length: 16
J: TRBJ2-1
size: -
CDR3: CASSQPGLAGVIEQFF

V: TRBV6-4
length: 15
J: TRBJ2-3
size: -
CDR3: CASSRTSGGTDTQYF

V: TRBV20-1
length: 14
J: TRBJ1-2
size: -
CDR3: CSASTGGQGYGYTF

V: TRBV5-6
length: 16
J: TRBJ2-7
size: -
CDR3: CASSFSQGDLYYEQYF

V: TRBV2
length: 17
J: TRBJ2-5
size: -
CDR3: CASSDVWAGGYQETQYF

V: TRBV3-1/TRBV3-2
length: 15
J: TRBJ2-7
size: few
CDR3: CASSQHAGSSYEQYF

V: TRBV5-1
length: 11
J: TRBJ1-1
size: -
CDR3: CASSLDTEAFF

V: TRBV5-8
length: 14
J: TRBJ2-1
size: -
CDR3: CASKPGSEYNEQFF

V: TRBV6-5
length: 14
J: TRBJ1-1
size: -
CDR3: CASLEDRWNTEAFF

V: TRBV6-1
length: 16
J: TRBJ1-1
size: -
CDR3: CASSEAGRGGKVEAFF

V: TRBV5-6
length: 13
J: TRBJ1-2
size: -
CDR3: CASSLAGESGYTF

V: TRBV27
length: 17
J: TRBJ2-6
size: -
CDR3: CASMLTGVNSGANVLTF

V: TRBV5-5
length: 16
J: TRBJ1-5
size: -
CDR3: CASRAAGVRSNQPQHF

V: TRBV11-2
length: 16
J: TRBJ2-3
size: -
CDR3: CASSFSGRALRDTQYF

V: TRBV4-1
length: 16
J: TRBJ1-1
size: once
CDR3: CASRFMGDPGSTEAFF

V: TRBV7-8
length: 14
J: TRBJ1-1
size: -
CDR3: CASSLDTVNTEAFF

V: TRBV6-1
length: 16
J: TRBJ2-6
size: -
CDR3: CASSEVVTTGANVLTF

V: TRBV29-1
length: 13
J: TRBJ2-1
size: -
CDR3: CSVVRTSDGEQFF

V: TRBV19
length: 16
J: TRBJ2-3
size: -
CDR3: CASSTWTGGLTDTQYF

V: TRBV2
length: 11
J: TRBJ2-4
size: -
CDR3: CASSWAYIQYF

V: TRBV19
length: 20
J: TRBJ1-2
size: -
CDR3: CASSAPRGDRGRHGYYGYTF

V: TRBV10-3
length: 13
J: TRBJ2-5
size: -
CDR3: CAIRDREQETQYF

V: TRBV19
length: 15
J: TRBJ1-4
size: -
CDR3: CASSFQGGVNEKLFF

V: TRBV5-1
length: 14
J: TRBJ2-5
size: few
CDR3: CASTSRWNQETQYF

V: TRBV7-9
length: 15
J: TRBJ2-1
size: -
CDR3: CASSLGTSGNNEQFF

V: TRBV6-5
length: 15
J: TRBJ2-2
size: -
CDR3: CASIGEGGNTGELFF